Listed below are T cell receptor beta chains from one sample, sequenced in a study of blood T cell repertoires in COVID-19. Sequenced by immunoSEQ multiplex PCR; TCRdb stores in-frame clones only, minus some. The table lists around 130,000 clones, around four fifths of them singletons. Sample: peripheral blood. Receptor source: a human donor in a cohort sampled during active COVID-19. Each CDR3 is given with its conserved first and last residue. The D gene is left open where the match is weak.

V gene	D gene	J gene	CDR3 DNA	CDR3 protein
TRBV3-1/TRBV3-2	TRBD2	TRBJ2-1	TGTGCCAGCAGCCAAGATTATATAGGTAGCGGGGGAGATGAGCAGTTCTTC	CASSQDYIGSGGDEQFF
TRBV14	TRBD2	TRBJ2-5	TGTGCCAGGGGGGGAGCTAGCGGGAGTCAAGAGACCCAGTACTTC	CARGGASGSQETQYF
TRBV4-1	NA	TRBJ1-1	TGCGCCAGCAGCCAAGGTAACAGGGAGAGTACTGAAGCTTTCTTT	CASSQGNRESTEAFF
TRBV3-1/TRBV3-2	TRBD2	TRBJ2-4	TGTGCCAGCAGCCAAGACACTAGCGGGGGACTCATTCAGTACTTC	CASSQDTSGGLIQYF
TRBV5-5	NA	TRBJ1-6	TGTGCCAGCAGCTTGGTGCCCCCTGGAGACGCACCCCTCCACTTT	CASSLVPPGDAPLHF
TRBV12-3/TRBV12-4	NA	TRBJ2-7	TGTGCCAGCACCACTAGTGCGGGGGAGCAGTACTTC	CASTTSAGEQYF
TRBV19	NA	TRBJ1-3	TGTGCCAGTATCCCCTTGGCAGGCAGCTCTGGAAACACCATATATTTT	CASIPLAGSSGNTIYF
TRBV4-2	TRBD2	TRBJ2-7	TGTGCCAGCAGCCAAGCCGCGACTAGCGGGGGAGCCTCCTACGAGCAGTACTTC	CASSQAATSGGASYEQYF
TRBV4-1	TRBD2	TRBJ2-5	TGCGCCAGCAGCCAGGTCCCCGGGTCTAGCGGGGGGCGGAGGTACCAAGAGACCCAGTACTTC	CASSQVPGSSGGRRYQETQYF
TRBV7-3	NA	TRBJ1-1	TGTGCCAGCAGCGCCGAGGGGAACACTGAAGCTTTCTTT	CASSAEGNTEAFF
TRBV24-1	TRBD2	TRBJ2-1	TGTGCCACCAGTGACCCTAGCGGGGGGGCAAGGAATGAGCAGTTCTTC	CATSDPSGGARNEQFF
TRBV19	TRBD1	TRBJ1-4	TGTGCCAGTAGTAGCACGACAGGGACGGTCGAAAAACTGTTTTTT	CASSSTTGTVEKLFF
TRBV19	TRBD1	TRBJ1-4	TGTGCCAGTAGTAGAAGGGGAGGGACAGGGAATGAAAAACTGTTTTTT	CASSRRGGTGNEKLFF
TRBV7-8	TRBD1	TRBJ1-2	TGTGCCAGCAGCCTAGCCTTAGCGGGGACAGACTATGGCTACACCTTC	CASSLALAGTDYGYTF
TRBV7-3	TRBD1	TRBJ1-1	TGTGCCAGCAGCCGTACTGGGACAGGGGATACTGAAGCTTTCTTT	CASSRTGTGDTEAFF
TRBV10-1	TRBD2	TRBJ2-3	TGCGCCAGCAGTGAGTCGAGGTCTACCCAGACTAGCGGGGGATTCACAGATACGCAGTATTTT	CASSESRSTQTSGGFTDTQYF
TRBV6-5	TRBD1	TRBJ2-1	TGTGCCAGCAACAAACGACAGGGATTCTACAATGAGCAGTTCTTC	CASNKRQGFYNEQFF